This TCR beta chain was retrieved from a study of neurological immune-mediated disorders. CDR3 length: 13 residues. Germline-derived CDR1 and CDR2 are SGHRS and YFSETQ. Between the trimmed V and J ends, which lost 1 base and 11 bases, there was a span of 15 bases. This clonotype occurred many times. TCRdb re-analysed the 5' RACE reads in MiXCR, keeping a single row per CDR3 protein. The sample consists of more than 45,000 distinct CDR3 sequences, around 3.6% of them appearing once. The sample was PBMCs. The receptor's source is a man younger than 40 with multiple sclerosis. J is TRBJ1-1 and V is TRBV5-1; D not certain. CDR3: CASSLSRAFSAFF. The CDR3 coding sequence is TGCGCCAGCAGCTTGTCTCGGGCGTTCTCCGCTTTCTTT.